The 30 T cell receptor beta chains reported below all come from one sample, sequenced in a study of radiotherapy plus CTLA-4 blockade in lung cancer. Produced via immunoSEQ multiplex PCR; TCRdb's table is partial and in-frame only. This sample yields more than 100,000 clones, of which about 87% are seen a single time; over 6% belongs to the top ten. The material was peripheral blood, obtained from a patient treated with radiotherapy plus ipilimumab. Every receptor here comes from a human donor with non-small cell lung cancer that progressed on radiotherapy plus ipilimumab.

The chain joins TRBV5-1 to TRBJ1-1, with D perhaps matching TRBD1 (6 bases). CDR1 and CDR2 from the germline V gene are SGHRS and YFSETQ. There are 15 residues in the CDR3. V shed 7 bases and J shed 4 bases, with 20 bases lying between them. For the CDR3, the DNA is TGCGCCAGCGAGCCCCTCGGGGGGGCGGTCACTGAAGCTTTCTTT. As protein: CASEPLGGAVTEAFF. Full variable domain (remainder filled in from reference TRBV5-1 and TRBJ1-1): KAGVTQTPRYLIKTRGQQVTLSCSPISGHRSVSWYQQTPGQGLQFLFEYFSETQRNKGNFPGRFSGRQFSNSRSEMNVSTLELGDSALYLCASEPLGGAVTEAFFGQGTRLTVV.

CDR3 nucleotides: TGTGCCGGGGGGACTAGCGGGATTGGTGGCATTCAGTACTTC. It specifies CAGGTSGIGGIQYF. The V gene is TRBV7-8, the J gene TRBJ2-4, with 13 bases aligning to TRBD2. The germline V gene has CDR1 SGHVS and CDR2 FQNEAQ. This CDR3 region has 14 residues. The V and J ends lost 11 bases and 9 bases, in that order; junction bases with no gene match: 10.

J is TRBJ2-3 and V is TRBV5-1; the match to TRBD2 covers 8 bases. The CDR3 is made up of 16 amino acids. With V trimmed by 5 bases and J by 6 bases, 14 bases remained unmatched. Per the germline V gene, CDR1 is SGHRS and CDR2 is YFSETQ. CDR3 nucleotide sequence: TGCGCCAGCAGGGGACCGGGACTAGGGGTTTCCGATACGCAGTATTTT. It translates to CASRGPGLGVSDTQYF.

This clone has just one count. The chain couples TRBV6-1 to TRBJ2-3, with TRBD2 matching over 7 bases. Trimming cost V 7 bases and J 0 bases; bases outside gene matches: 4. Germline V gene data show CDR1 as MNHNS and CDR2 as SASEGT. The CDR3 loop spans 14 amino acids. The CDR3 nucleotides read TGTGCCAGCAACGGCGGGAGAAGCACAGATACGCAGTATTTT. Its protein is CASNGGRSTDTQYF.

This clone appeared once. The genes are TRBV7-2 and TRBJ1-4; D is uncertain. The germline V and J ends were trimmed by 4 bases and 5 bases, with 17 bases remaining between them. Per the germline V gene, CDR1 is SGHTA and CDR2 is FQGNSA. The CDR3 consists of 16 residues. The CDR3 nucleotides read TGTGCCAGCAGCTCGGTCTTGTTGGGATCGAATGAAAAACTGTTTTTT. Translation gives CASSSVLLGSNEKLFF. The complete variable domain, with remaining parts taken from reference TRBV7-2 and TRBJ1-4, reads GAGVSQSPSNKVTEKGKDVELRCDPISGHTALYWYRQSLGQGLEFLIYFQGNSAPDKSGLPSDRFSAERTGGSVSTLTIQRTQQEDSAVYLCASSSVLLGSNEKLFFGSGTQLSVL.

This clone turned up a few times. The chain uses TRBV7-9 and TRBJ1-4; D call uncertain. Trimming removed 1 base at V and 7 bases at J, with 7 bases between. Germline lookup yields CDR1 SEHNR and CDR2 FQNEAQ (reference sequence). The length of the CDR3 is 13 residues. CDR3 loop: CASSLVNGEKLFF. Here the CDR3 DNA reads TGTGCCAGCAGCTTAGTCAATGGTGAAAAACTGTTTTTT.

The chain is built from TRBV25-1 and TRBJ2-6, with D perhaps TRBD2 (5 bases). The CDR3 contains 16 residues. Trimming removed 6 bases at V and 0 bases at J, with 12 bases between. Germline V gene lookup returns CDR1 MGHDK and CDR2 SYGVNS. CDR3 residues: CASRDSGLSGANVLTF. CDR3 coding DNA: TGTGCCAGCAGGGACTCGGGTCTCTCTGGGGCCAACGTCCTGACTTTC.

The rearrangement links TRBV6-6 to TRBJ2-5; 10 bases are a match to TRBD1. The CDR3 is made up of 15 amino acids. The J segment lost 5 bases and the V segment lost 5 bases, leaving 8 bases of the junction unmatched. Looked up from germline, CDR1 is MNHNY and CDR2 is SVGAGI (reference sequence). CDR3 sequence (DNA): TGTGCCAGCAGTCGCCTGGGACAGGGGACGGAGACCCAGTACTTC. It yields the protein CASSRLGQGTETQYF.

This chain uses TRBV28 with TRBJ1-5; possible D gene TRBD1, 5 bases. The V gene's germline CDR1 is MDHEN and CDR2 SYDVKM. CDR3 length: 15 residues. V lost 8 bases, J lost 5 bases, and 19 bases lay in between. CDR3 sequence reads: CASSSGGRDYQPQHF. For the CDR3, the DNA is TGTGCCAGCTCCAGCGGGGGGAGGGACTATCAGCCCCAGCATTTT. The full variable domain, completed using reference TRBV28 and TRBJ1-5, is DVKVTQSSRYLVKRTGEKVFLECVQDMDHENMFWYRQDPGLGLRLIYFSYDVKMKEKGDIPEGYSVSREKKERFSLILESASTNQTSMYLCASSSGGRDYQPQHFGDGTRLSIL.

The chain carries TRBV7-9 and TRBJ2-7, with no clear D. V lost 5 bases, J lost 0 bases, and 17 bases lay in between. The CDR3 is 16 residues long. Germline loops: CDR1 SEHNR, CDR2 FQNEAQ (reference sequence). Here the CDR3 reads CASSLRQRGSSYEQYF. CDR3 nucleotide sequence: TGTGCCAGCAGCCTCCGTCAGAGAGGTAGCTCCTACGAGCAGTACTTC. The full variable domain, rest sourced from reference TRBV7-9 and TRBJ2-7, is DTGVSQNPRHKITKRGQNVTFRCDPISEHNRLYWYRQTLGQGPEFLTYFQNEAQLEKSRLLSDRFSAERPKGSFSTLEIQRTEQGDSAMYLCASSLRQRGSSYEQYFGPGTRLTVT.

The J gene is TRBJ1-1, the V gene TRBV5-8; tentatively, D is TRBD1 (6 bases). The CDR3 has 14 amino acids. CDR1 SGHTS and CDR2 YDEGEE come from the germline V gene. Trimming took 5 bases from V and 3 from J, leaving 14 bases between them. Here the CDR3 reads CASSSQGWYTEAFF. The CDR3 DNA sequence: TGTGCCAGCAGTTCACAGGGTTGGTACACTGAAGCTTTCTTT. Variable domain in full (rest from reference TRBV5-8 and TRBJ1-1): EAGVTQSPTHLIKTRGQQATLRCSPISGHTSVYWYQQALGLGLQFLLWYDEGEERNRGNFPPRFSGRQFPNYSSELNVNALELEDSALYLCASSSQGWYTEAFFGQGTRLTVV.

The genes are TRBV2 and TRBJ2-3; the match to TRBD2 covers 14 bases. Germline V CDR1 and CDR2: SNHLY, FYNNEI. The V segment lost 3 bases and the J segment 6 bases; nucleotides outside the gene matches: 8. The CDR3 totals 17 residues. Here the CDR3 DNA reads TGTGCCAGCAGTGATGTCGGACTAGCGGGAGGAAGGGATACGCAGTATTTT. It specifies CASSDVGLAGGRDTQYF.

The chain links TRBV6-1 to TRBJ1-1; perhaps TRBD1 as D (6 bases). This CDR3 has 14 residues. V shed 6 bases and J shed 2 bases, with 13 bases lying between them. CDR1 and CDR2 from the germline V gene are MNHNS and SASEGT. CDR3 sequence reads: CASSNRVGNTEAFF. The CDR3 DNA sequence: TGTGCCAGCAGCAACAGGGTCGGTAACACTGAAGCTTTCTTT.

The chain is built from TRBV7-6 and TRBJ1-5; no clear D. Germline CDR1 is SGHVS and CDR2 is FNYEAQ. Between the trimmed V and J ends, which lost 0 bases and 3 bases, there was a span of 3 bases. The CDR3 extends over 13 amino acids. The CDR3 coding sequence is TGTGCCAGCAGCTTAGCTGACAATCAGCCCCAGCATTTT. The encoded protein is CASSLADNQPQHF.

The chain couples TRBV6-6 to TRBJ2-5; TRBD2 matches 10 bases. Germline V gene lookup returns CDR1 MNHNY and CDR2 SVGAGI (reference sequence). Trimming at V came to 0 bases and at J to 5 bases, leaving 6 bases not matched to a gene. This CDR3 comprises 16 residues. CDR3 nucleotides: TGTGCCAGCAGTTACTCGGGAGCGGGGGGGAGGGAGACCCAGTACTTC. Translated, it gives CASSYSGAGGRETQYF.

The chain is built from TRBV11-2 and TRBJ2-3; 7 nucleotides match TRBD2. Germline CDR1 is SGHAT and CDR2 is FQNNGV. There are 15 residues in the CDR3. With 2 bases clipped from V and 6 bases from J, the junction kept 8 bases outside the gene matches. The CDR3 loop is CASSLIGGSIDTQYF. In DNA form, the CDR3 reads TGTGCCAGCAGCTTAATAGGCGGGAGTATTGATACGCAGTATTTT.

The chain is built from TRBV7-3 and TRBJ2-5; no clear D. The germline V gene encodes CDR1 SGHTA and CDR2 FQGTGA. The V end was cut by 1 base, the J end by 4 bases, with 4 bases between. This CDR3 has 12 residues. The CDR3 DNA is TGTGCCAGCAGCTTAAGGCGAGAGACCCAGTACTTC. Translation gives CASSLRRETQYF.

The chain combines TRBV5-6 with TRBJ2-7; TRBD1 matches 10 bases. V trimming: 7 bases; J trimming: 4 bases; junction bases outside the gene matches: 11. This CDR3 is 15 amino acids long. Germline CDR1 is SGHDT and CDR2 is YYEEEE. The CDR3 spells CASWESGQGQYEQYF. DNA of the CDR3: TGTGCCAGCTGGGAATCGGGACAGGGGCAGTACGAGCAGTACTTC.

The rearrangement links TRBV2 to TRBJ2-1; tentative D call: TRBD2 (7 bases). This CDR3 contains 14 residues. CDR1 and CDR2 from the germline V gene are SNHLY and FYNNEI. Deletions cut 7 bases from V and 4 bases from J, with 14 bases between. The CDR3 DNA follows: TGTGCCAGCAAGGCGGGGGCTGGGTACAATGAGCAGTTCTTC. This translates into CASKAGAGYNEQFF.

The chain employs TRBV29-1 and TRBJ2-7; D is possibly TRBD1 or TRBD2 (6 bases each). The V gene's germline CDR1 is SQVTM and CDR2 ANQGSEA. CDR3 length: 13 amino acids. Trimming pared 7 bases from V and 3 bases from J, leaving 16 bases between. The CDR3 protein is CSARGVADYEQYF. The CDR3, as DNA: TGCAGCGCAAGGGGGGTAGCGGACTACGAGCAGTACTTC.

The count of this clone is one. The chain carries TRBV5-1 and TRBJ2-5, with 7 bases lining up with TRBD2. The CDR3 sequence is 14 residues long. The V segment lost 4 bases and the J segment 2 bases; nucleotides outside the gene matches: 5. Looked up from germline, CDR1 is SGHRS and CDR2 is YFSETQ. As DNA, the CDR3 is TGCGCCAGCAGCCCGAGCGGGGTACAAGAGACCCAGTACTTC. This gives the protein CASSPSGVQETQYF.

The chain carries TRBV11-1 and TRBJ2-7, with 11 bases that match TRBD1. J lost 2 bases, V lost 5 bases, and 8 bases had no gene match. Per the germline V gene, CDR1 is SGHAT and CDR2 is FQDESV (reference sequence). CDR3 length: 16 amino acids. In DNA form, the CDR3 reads TGTGCCAGCAGCCCCAGGACAGGGGGCGGGACCTACGAGCAGTACTTC. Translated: CASSPRTGGGTYEQYF.

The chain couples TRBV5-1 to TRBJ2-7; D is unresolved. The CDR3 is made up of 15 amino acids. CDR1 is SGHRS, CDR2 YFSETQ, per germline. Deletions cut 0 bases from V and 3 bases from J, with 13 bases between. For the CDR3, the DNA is TGCGCCAGCAGCTTGGAAGGCGTTCTCCGCTACGAGCAGTACTTC. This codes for CASSLEGVLRYEQYF.

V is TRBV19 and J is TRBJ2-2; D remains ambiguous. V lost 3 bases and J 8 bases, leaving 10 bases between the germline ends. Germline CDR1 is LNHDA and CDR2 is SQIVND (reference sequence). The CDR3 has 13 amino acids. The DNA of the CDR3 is TGTGCCAGTAGTATCATTCTAGGGGGGGAGCTGTTTTTT. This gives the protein CASSIILGGELFF.

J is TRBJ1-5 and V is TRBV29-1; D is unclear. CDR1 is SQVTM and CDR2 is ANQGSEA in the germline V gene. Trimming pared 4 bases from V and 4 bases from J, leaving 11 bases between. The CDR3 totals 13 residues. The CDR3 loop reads CSVGTAGNQPQHF. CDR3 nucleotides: TGCAGCGTTGGGACCGCCGGGAATCAGCCCCAGCATTTT.

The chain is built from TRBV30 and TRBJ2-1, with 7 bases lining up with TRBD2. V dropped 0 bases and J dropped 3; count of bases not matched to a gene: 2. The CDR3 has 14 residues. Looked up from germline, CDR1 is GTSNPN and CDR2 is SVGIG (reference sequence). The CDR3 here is CAWSVLADYNEQFF. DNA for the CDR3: TGTGCCTGGAGTGTGCTAGCGGACTACAATGAGCAGTTCTTC.

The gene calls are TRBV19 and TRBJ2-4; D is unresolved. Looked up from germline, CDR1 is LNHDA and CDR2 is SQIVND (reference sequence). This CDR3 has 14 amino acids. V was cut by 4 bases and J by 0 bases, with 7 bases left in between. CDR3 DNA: TGTGCCAGTAGTAATCGGCTAGCCAAAAACATTCAGTACTTC. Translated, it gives CASSNRLAKNIQYF.

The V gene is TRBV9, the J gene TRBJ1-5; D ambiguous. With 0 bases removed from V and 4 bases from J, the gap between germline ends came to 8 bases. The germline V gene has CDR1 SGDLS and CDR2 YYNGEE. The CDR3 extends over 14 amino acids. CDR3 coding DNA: TGTGCCAGCAGCGTAGGTCGTGAGAATCAGCCCCAGCATTTT. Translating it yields CASSVGRENQPQHF.

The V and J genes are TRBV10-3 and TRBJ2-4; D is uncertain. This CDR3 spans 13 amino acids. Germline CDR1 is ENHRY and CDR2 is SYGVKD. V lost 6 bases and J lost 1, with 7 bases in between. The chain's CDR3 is CAIRSEAKNIQYF. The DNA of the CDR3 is TGTGCCATCAGGTCAGAGGCCAAAAACATTCAGTACTTC.

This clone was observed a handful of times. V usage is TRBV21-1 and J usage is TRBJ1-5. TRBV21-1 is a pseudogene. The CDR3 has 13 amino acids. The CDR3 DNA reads TGTGCCAGCTTGGTAGAGGTCAATCAGCCCCAGCATTTT. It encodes CASLVEVNQPQHF.